A selection of T cell receptor beta chains follows, all from one sample in a study of regulatory dendritic cells for organ transplantation. Some clones are missing from TCRdb's copy, which holds only in-frame ones; the method was immunoSEQ multiplex PCR. This table holds 35,000 to 40,000 clones, 80% to 95% found once. Sequencing used naive CD8+ T cells from blood. All receptors derive from a human donor in good health. CDR3s include the opening cysteine and the closing phenylalanine or tryptophan.

J gene: TRBJ2-1
V gene: TRBV6-5
CDR3 length: 11
CDR3 protein: CAIRADDEQFF

J gene: TRBJ2-6
V gene: TRBV9
CDR3 length: 20
CDR3 protein: CASSSRPPGQGNGGANVLTF

J gene: TRBJ2-7
V gene: TRBV19
CDR3 length: 13
CDR3 protein: CASTGVLGYEQYF

J gene: TRBJ2-1
V gene: TRBV4-3
CDR3 length: 13
CDR3 protein: CASSQMGRQEQFF

J gene: TRBJ1-3
V gene: TRBV29-1
CDR3 length: 12
CDR3 protein: CSVEARMNTIYF

J gene: TRBJ2-1
V gene: TRBV19
CDR3 length: 15
CDR3 protein: CASISTTMGINEQFF

J gene: TRBJ1-6
V gene: TRBV12-5
CDR3 length: 13
CDR3 protein: CATTSSYNSPLHF

J gene: TRBJ2-3
V gene: TRBV7-6
CDR3 length: 15
CDR3 protein: CASSLLLAGADTQYF

J gene: TRBJ2-2
V gene: TRBV19
CDR3 length: 13
CDR3 protein: CASSPTLSGELFF

J gene: TRBJ1-2
V gene: TRBV7-9
CDR3 length: 14
CDR3 protein: CASSLAVRGGGYTF

J gene: TRBJ2-7
V gene: TRBV11-2
CDR3 length: 14
CDR3 protein: CASSPWGGMGEQYF

J gene: TRBJ2-7
V gene: TRBV28
CDR3 length: 14
CDR3 protein: CASSPRTGAYEQYF

J gene: TRBJ1-2
V gene: TRBV4-3
CDR3 length: 12
CDR3 protein: CASSRTGYGYTF

J gene: TRBJ2-1
V gene: TRBV7-8
CDR3 length: 18
CDR3 protein: CASSLSSRGQGLVNEQFF

J gene: TRBJ2-5
V gene: TRBV7-2
CDR3 length: 15
CDR3 protein: CASTIRGGIQETQYF

J gene: TRBJ2-7
V gene: TRBV11-2
CDR3 length: 12
CDR3 protein: CASSLGSYEQYF

J gene: TRBJ2-7
V gene: TRBV7-9
CDR3 length: 15
CDR3 protein: CASSLPGRSSYEQYF

J gene: TRBJ2-7
V gene: TRBV6-1
CDR3 length: 14
CDR3 protein: CASIRTGGTYEQYF

J gene: TRBJ2-7
V gene: TRBV7-9
CDR3 length: 12
CDR3 protein: CASSLGGCEQYF

J gene: TRBJ1-3
V gene: TRBV2
CDR3 length: 15
CDR3 protein: CASREGQYSGNTIYF

J gene: TRBJ2-2
V gene: TRBV7-6
CDR3 length: 14
CDR3 protein: CASSLSGWTGELFF

J gene: TRBJ1-2
V gene: TRBV7-9
CDR3 length: 12
CDR3 protein: CASSLEGYGYTF

J gene: TRBJ1-4
V gene: TRBV27
CDR3 length: 14
CDR3 protein: CASSFRDRGEKLFF

J gene: TRBJ1-2
V gene: TRBV6-1
CDR3 length: 15
CDR3 protein: CASGQKPGQFYGYTF

J gene: TRBJ1-1
V gene: TRBV7-9
CDR3 length: 12
CDR3 protein: CASSVQGTEAFF

J gene: TRBJ1-2
V gene: TRBV9
CDR3 length: 13
CDR3 protein: CASSGRGDYGYTF

J gene: TRBJ1-1
V gene: TRBV13
CDR3 length: 13
CDR3 protein: CASSDHRNTEAFF

J gene: TRBJ2-7
V gene: TRBV7-9
CDR3 length: 14
CDR3 protein: CASSGQDRPYEQYF

J gene: TRBJ2-2
V gene: TRBV9
CDR3 length: 12
CDR3 protein: CASSGDTGELFF

J gene: TRBJ2-7
V gene: TRBV7-2
CDR3 length: 15
CDR3 protein: CASSFFTGVDYEQYF

J gene: TRBJ1-1
V gene: TRBV7-6
CDR3 length: 15
CDR3 protein: CASSPGVGANTEAFF

J gene: TRBJ2-2
V gene: TRBV1
CDR3 length: 17
CDR3 protein: CTSSQHYSVLNTGELFF

J gene: TRBJ1-5
V gene: TRBV16
CDR3 length: 13
CDR3 protein: CASSRPGRLPQHF

J gene: TRBJ2-7
V gene: TRBV10-2
CDR3 length: 16
CDR3 protein: CASRPSGTGGYYEQYF

J gene: TRBJ1-5
V gene: TRBV10-3
CDR3 length: 15
CDR3 protein: CAISEGQRLDQPQHF

J gene: TRBJ1-3
V gene: TRBV4-2
CDR3 length: 19
CDR3 protein: CASSPLTKTGPLPGNTIYF

J gene: TRBJ2-6
V gene: TRBV27
CDR3 length: 13
CDR3 protein: CASSDSGANVLTF

J gene: TRBJ1-2
V gene: TRBV7-3
CDR3 length: 14
CDR3 protein: CASSPPRKDYGYTF

J gene: TRBJ2-1
V gene: TRBV5-1
CDR3 length: 19
CDR3 protein: CASSVLAGGGVGSYNEQFF

J gene: TRBJ1-2
V gene: TRBV6-6
CDR3 length: 13
CDR3 protein: CASSYGLKYGYTF

J gene: TRBJ2-3
V gene: TRBV9
CDR3 length: 14
CDR3 protein: CASSNRGASDTQYF

J gene: TRBJ2-4
V gene: TRBV30
CDR3 length: 14
CDR3 protein: CAWLPGGGLNIQYF

J gene: TRBJ2-5
V gene: TRBV4-2
CDR3 length: 17
CDR3 protein: CASSQETTSGGQETQYF

J gene: TRBJ2-5
V gene: TRBV27
CDR3 length: 15
CDR3 protein: CASRAGLAQVETQYF

J gene: TRBJ2-5
V gene: TRBV5-6
CDR3 length: 11
CDR3 protein: CASSFEETQYF

J gene: TRBJ1-1
V gene: TRBV7-9
CDR3 length: 16
CDR3 protein: CASSDLTGPGNTEAFF

J gene: TRBJ2-6
V gene: TRBV23-1
CDR3 length: 22
CDR3 protein: CASSQGHFAVGGGASGANVLTF

J gene: TRBJ1-2
V gene: TRBV29-1
CDR3 length: 12
CDR3 protein: CSVAGTHYGYTF

J gene: TRBJ1-2
V gene: TRBV18
CDR3 length: 12
CDR3 protein: CASSDWGYGYTF

J gene: TRBJ2-7
V gene: TRBV7-9
CDR3 length: 16
CDR3 protein: CASSQVMVAGGYEQYF